A single sample gave rise to the 20 T cell receptor beta chains below, sequenced in a study of control samples from healthy donors and cancer patients. Clones were sequenced by immunoSEQ multiplex PCR, and TCRdb holds only the in-frame ones, with some missing. This sample yields about 150,000 clones, of which over 90% are seen a single time; more than 2% belongs to the top ten. Material: blood. Source of these receptors: a man aged 45-60 years in good health.

This chain connects TRBV29-1 to TRBJ2-3; 9 nucleotides align to TRBD2. V lost 4 bases to trimming and J lost 1 base; unmatched junction nucleotides: 12. CDR1 and CDR2 from the germline V gene are SQVTM and ANQGSEA. The CDR3 totals 17 residues. The DNA for the CDR3 is TGCAGCGTTGGCGGGCGGGAGGGCGAGGTCGGCACAGATACGCAGTATTTT. Residues: CSVGGREGEVGTDTQYF.

The chain carries TRBV19 and TRBJ2-5, with unresolved D. V was shortened by 6 bases and J by 2 bases, with 16 bases between the two germline ends. The CDR3 is 15 residues long. Germline-derived CDR1 and CDR2 are LNHDA and SQIVND (reference sequence). DNA for the CDR3: TGTGCCAGTAGCCCCGTTTTTGGGCAGCAAGAGACCCAGTACTTC. The encoded protein is CASSPVFGQQETQYF.

The J gene is TRBJ2-3, the V gene TRBV20-1; D remains ambiguous. V gave up 6 bases and J gave up 4 bases, with 5 bases separating them. This CDR3 is built from 10 residues. Germline CDR1 is DFQATT and CDR2 is SNEGSKA (reference sequence). The DNA for the CDR3 is TGCAGTGCCTCCCCAGATACGCAGTATTTT. Its protein product is CSASPDTQYF.

The chain combines TRBV27 with TRBJ2-1, with 8 bases that match TRBD2. Germline lookup yields CDR1 MNHEY and CDR2 SMNVEV (reference sequence). The length of the CDR3 is 15 residues. Unmatched junction bases numbered 9, after V lost 2 bases and J lost 9 bases. CDR3 protein: CASSLGLARGVEQFF. DNA for the CDR3: TGTGCCAGCAGTTTAGGGCTAGCGCGGGGGGTTGAGCAGTTCTTC.

This clone was seen only once. The V call is TRBV3-1 (or the pseudogene TRBV3-2), the J call TRBJ2-5; D assignment may be TRBD1 or TRBD2 (5 bases each). The CDR3 has 15 residues. V was pared by 4 bases and J by 5 bases, with 17 bases between. Per germline, CDR1 LGHDT and CDR2 YNNKEL (reference sequence). The DNA for the CDR3 is TGTGCCAGCAGCCCCTCCGGGACCCAAAGGGAGACCCAGTACTTC. Encoded protein: CASSPSGTQRETQYF.

The chain has TRBV11-2 and TRBJ2-7; TRBD1 matches at 8 bases. Germline V gene sequence: CDR1 SGHAT, CDR2 FQNNGV. The CDR3 runs 14 residues. The V gene end was trimmed by 3 bases and the J gene end by 3 bases; junction bases not matched to a gene: 4. Written as DNA, the CDR3 is TGTGCCAGCAGCTTTGACAGGGGAGGCTACGAGCAGTACTTC. As protein: CASSFDRGGYEQYF.

This chain joins TRBV5-1 and TRBJ1-1, with D possibly being TRBD1 (6 bases). The CDR3 is 15 amino acids. Germline V CDR1 and CDR2: SGHRS, YFSETQ. The V end was cut by 5 bases, the J end by 1 base, with 15 bases between. CDR3 sequence (DNA): TGCGCCAGCAGACCTCCAGGGGCGGAGAACACTGAAGCTTTCTTT. Amino acid sequence: CASRPPGAENTEAFF.

The chain recombines TRBV10-1 with TRBJ1-5, with D hard to call. Per the germline V gene, CDR1 is WNHNN and CDR2 is SYGVQD (reference sequence). Trimming removed 4 bases from V and 1 base from J, with 8 bases in between. CDR3 length: 14 amino acids. CDR3 region: CASSGGGSNQPQHF. In DNA form, the CDR3 reads TGCGCCAGCAGTGGGGGAGGGAGCAATCAGCCCCAGCATTTT.

This sequence joins TRBV18 and TRBJ2-4, with 10 positions matching TRBD1. This CDR3 is built from 15 residues. V trimming: 5 bases; J trimming: 6 bases; junction bases outside the gene matches: 7. From germline, CDR1 is KGHSH and CDR2 LQKENI. CDR3 loop: CASSFDRGQGNIQYF. The CDR3 nucleotides read TGTGCCAGCTCATTCGACAGGGGGCAGGGAAACATTCAGTACTTC.

The chain employs TRBV15 and TRBJ2-1; possibly TRBD2 for D (6 bases). Germline CDR1 is LNHNV and CDR2 is YYDKDF (reference sequence). The CDR3 extends over 15 amino acids. V was clipped by 5 bases and J by 0 bases, with 11 bases between them. CDR3 residues: CATSPRGNSYNEQFF. The CDR3 DNA reads as TGTGCCACCAGCCCCCGGGGGAACTCCTACAATGAGCAGTTCTTC.

The chain uses TRBV19 and TRBJ1-2, with D possibly being TRBD1 (5 bases). Germline V lookup: CDR1 LNHDA, CDR2 SQIVND (reference sequence). Trimming pared 7 bases from V and 6 bases from J, leaving 18 bases between. This CDR3 has 14 amino acids. The CDR3 DNA reads as TGTGCCAGTAACGACCCGGGGACGGCGGATGGCTACACCTTC. Residues: CASNDPGTADGYTF.

V gene TRBV18 combines with J gene TRBJ1-5; perhaps TRBD1 as D (6 bases). Trimming shortened V by 5 bases and J by 5 bases, and 10 bases separated the two germline ends. This CDR3 region has 13 residues. Germline V gives CDR1 KGHSH, CDR2 LQKENI. Here the CDR3 reads CASSSDSHQPQHF. Written as DNA, the CDR3 is TGTGCCAGCTCATCGGACAGCCATCAGCCCCAGCATTTT.

The rearrangement joins TRBV5-1 to TRBJ1-6; 7 positions agree with TRBD1. The CDR3 extends over 14 amino acids. Germline CDR1 reads SGHRS; CDR2 reads YFSETQ. With 3 bases clipped from V and 8 bases from J, the junction kept 5 bases outside the gene matches. The DNA for the CDR3 is TGCGCCAGCAGCTATGGACAGGACGATTCACCCCTCCACTTT. Its protein product is CASSYGQDDSPLHF.

The chain has TRBV5-4 and TRBJ2-3; D tentatively reads TRBD1 or TRBD2 (5 bases each). Germline lookup yields CDR1 SGHNT and CDR2 YYREEE (reference sequence). The CDR3 length is 13 residues. V lost 5 bases and J 4 bases, leaving 11 bases between the germline ends. The CDR3 nucleotides are TGTGCCAGCAGTTCTGTGGGGGCAGATACGCAGTATTTT. Protein sequence: CASSSVGADTQYF.

This clone showed up just once. The V call is TRBV30, the J call TRBJ1-1; 8 nucleotides match TRBD1. J was trimmed by 3 bases and V by 4 bases; bases with no gene match: 4. Germline CDR1 reads GTSNPN; CDR2 reads SVGIG (reference sequence). The CDR3 is made up of 13 amino acids. The CDR3 nucleotides read TGTGCCTGGAAGGACAGGGACTACACTGAAGCTTTCTTT. Translated: CAWKDRDYTEAFF.

The chain carries TRBV4-1 and TRBJ2-5, with 12 bases aligning to TRBD2. V shed 3 bases, J shed 4 bases, and the junction held 6 bases outside the gene matches. Germline lookup yields CDR1 MGHRA and CDR2 YSYEKL. This CDR3 region has 16 residues. For the CDR3, the DNA is TGCGCCAGCAGCCAGGTACCGACTAGCGGGAGAGAGACCCAGTACTTC. Protein product: CASSQVPTSGRETQYF.

V is TRBV7-9 and J is TRBJ1-2; 8 nucleotides line up with TRBD1. In germline, CDR1 is SEHNR, CDR2 FQNEAQ (reference sequence). V was pared by 8 bases and J by 8 bases, with 13 bases of the junction left unmatched. The CDR3 sequence is 14 residues long. Here the CDR3 DNA reads TGTGCCAGCTCTTGGACCGGACAGGGTACGGGCTACACCTTC. This codes for CASSWTGQGTGYTF.

V and J are TRBV25-1 and TRBJ1-6; D is ambiguous. Germline V gene sequence: CDR1 MGHDK, CDR2 SYGVNS. CDR3 length: 15 amino acids. Between the trimmed V and J ends, which lost 7 bases and 3 bases, there was a span of 13 bases. The CDR3: CASTGGRIYNSPLHF. The CDR3 coding sequence is TGTGCCAGCACGGGAGGACGGATCTATAATTCACCCCTCCACTTT.

The chain recombines TRBV7-2 with TRBJ1-5; D is unresolved. This CDR3 is built from 15 residues. In germline, CDR1 is SGHTA, CDR2 FQGNSA. Deletions cut 5 bases from V and 0 bases from J, with 11 bases between. This CDR3 is CASSPGRYSNQPQHF. The CDR3 DNA is TGTGCCAGCAGCCCCGGTCGTTATAGCAATCAGCCCCAGCATTTT.

The V call is TRBV28, the J call TRBJ2-3, with D hard to call. V was pared by 7 bases and J by 4 bases, with 12 bases between. CDR1 and CDR2 (germline): MDHEN, SYDVKM. There are 13 residues in the CDR3. CDR3 sequence reads: CASNPLGSDTQYF. The CDR3 DNA sequence: TGTGCCAGCAACCCTTTGGGATCAGATACGCAGTATTTT.